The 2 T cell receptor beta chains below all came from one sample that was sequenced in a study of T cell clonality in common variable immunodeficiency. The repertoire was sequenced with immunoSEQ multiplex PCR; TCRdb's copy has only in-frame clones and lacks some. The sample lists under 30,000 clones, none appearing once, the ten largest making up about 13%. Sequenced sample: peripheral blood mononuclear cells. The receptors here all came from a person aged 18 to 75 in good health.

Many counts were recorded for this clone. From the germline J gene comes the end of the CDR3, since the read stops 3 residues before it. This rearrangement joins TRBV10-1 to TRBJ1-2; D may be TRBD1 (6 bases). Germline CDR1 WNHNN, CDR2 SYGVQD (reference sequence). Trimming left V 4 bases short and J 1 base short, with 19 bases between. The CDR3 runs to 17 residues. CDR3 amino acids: CASSAPSDRPYNYGYTF. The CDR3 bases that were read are TGCGCCAGCAGTGCTCCTTCTGACAGGCCCTATAACTATGGC.

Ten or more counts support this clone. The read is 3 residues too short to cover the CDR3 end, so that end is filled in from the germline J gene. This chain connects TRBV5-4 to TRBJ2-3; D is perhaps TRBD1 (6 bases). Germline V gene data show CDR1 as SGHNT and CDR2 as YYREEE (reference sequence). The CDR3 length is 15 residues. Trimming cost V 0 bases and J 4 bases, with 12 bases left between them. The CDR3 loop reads CASSLGQAGPDTQYF. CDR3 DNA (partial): TGTGCCAGCAGCTTGGGACAGGCAGGCCCAGATACG. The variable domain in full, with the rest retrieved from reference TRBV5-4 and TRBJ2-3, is ETGVTQSPTHLIKTRGQQVTLRCSSQSGHNTVSWYQQALGQGPQFIFQYYREEENGRGNFPPRFSGLQFPNYSSELNVNALELDDSALYLCASSLGQAGPDTQYFGPGTRLTVL.